The sequence of this TCR beta chain was determined in a study of PD-1 blockade in mismatch repair-deficient tumors. Overall study: All were previously treated, progressing patients with 11 to 13 mismatch repair-deficient cancer types.

Study-level points and caveats: Tumor-resident clones, often absent from pretreatment blood, expanded after pembrolizumab and then contracted.

CDR1 and CDR2 (germline): SGHVS, FQNEAQ. Trimming took 0 bases from V and 7 from J, leaving 9 bases between them. The CDR3 runs to 13 residues. Remarks on this clone: As yet, its antigen is unknown.

All patients were mismatch repair deficient, assessed by either PCR or immunohistochemistry. TCRdb's copy holds only in-frame clones and misses some; the assay was immunoSEQ multiplex PCR. The table lists roughly 49,000 clones, approximately 80% of them singletons. V is TRBV7-8 and J is TRBJ1-1, with D unresolved. The material was PBMCs, obtained before pembrolizumab treatment. This TCR was recovered from an adult with mismatch repair-deficient cancer. The CDR3 loop reads CASSLAGPYEAFF. The CDR3 region has the DNA TGTGCCAGCAGCTTAGCCGGACCATATGAAGCTTTCTTT.